Following are 23 T cell receptor beta chains from one sample sequenced in a study of cytomegalovirus exposure and HLA in healthy donors. In the PCR, 60 Vbeta and 13 Jbeta primers were used. Some clones are missing from TCRdb's copy, which holds only in-frame ones; the method was immunoSEQ multiplex PCR. The table has about 140,000 clones, over 70% seen once. Sequenced sample: PBMCs. These receptors all come from a man aged 35-49 years in good health and CMV-seronegative.

Only one count was recorded for this clone. V and J are TRBV5-1 and TRBJ1-1; the D gene is possibly TRBD1 (5 bases). The V gene's germline CDR1 is SGHRS and CDR2 YFSETQ. Trimming stripped 0 bases from V and 1 base from J, with 16 bases between. This CDR3 is 17 amino acids long. CDR3 region: CASSLEKVVGGNTEAFF. The CDR3 region has the DNA TGCGCCAGCAGCTTGGAGAAGGTTGTGGGGGGGAACACTGAAGCTTTCTTT.

This chain links TRBV7-3 with TRBJ2-2; 10 bases agree with TRBD1. The CDR3 runs to 16 residues. J gave up 4 bases and V 3 bases, and 5 bases lay outside the gene matches. CDR1 is SGHTA, CDR2 FQGTGA, per germline. CDR3 residues: CASSFGRTGGTGELFF. In nucleotides, the CDR3 is TGTGCCAGCAGCTTTGGGCGGACAGGGGGCACCGGGGAGCTGTTTTTT.

The rearrangement uses TRBV7-8 and TRBJ1-2; weak D call: TRBD1 (6 bases). From germline, CDR1 is SGHVS and CDR2 FQNEAQ. The CDR3 is 14 amino acids. V was clipped by 1 base and J by 3 bases, with 9 bases between them. The CDR3 protein is CASSLGAGDYGYTF. The CDR3 region has the DNA TGTGCCAGCAGCTTAGGTGCAGGGGACTATGGCTACACCTTC.

This sequence joins TRBV9 and TRBJ1-4; D gene unclear. The CDR3 length is 13 residues. The germline CDR1 and CDR2 sequences are SGDLS and YYNGEE. Trimming left V 0 bases short and J 8 bases short, with 8 bases between. The CDR3 DNA follows: TGTGCCAGCAGCGTAGGACAACGGGAAAAACTGTTTTTT. It is translated as CASSVGQREKLFF.

V is TRBV2 and J is TRBJ2-1; D remains ambiguous. The CDR3 totals 12 residues. CDR1 SNHLY and CDR2 FYNNEI come from the germline V gene. Trimming removed 6 bases at V and 7 bases at J, with 10 bases between. The CDR3 region has the DNA TGTGCCAGCAGGATTATCACTAATGAGCAGTTCTTC. It translates to CASRIITNEQFF.

The rearrangement links TRBV18 to TRBJ2-7; maybe TRBD1 (5 bases). This CDR3 spans 13 amino acids. CDR1 and CDR2 from the germline V gene are KGHSH and LQKENI. The ends were cut back, 1 base at V and 6 bases at J, with 10 bases in the middle. CDR3 coding DNA: TGTGCCAGCTCACCACGGGTCAGGGTCGAGCAGTACTTC. Its protein is CASSPRVRVEQYF.

The rearrangement links TRBV9 to TRBJ2-3; 7 nucleotides align to TRBD2. The CDR3 is made up of 15 amino acids. Germline V lookup: CDR1 SGDLS, CDR2 YYNGEE. The V and J ends lost 0 bases and 5 bases, in that order; junction bases with no gene match: 6. The CDR3 coding sequence is TGTGCCAGCAGCGTAGGCGGGGGAGCCAGAGATACGCAGTATTTT. It encodes CASSVGGGARDTQYF.

The chain carries TRBV21-1 and TRBJ1-1; TRBD1, the table's D call, lacks a check against the DNA. TRBV21-1 has pseudogene status. The CDR3 has 14 amino acids. CDR3 protein: CASSKGSRVTEAFF. DNA for the CDR3: TGTGCCAGCAGCAAAGGGTCCAGGGTCACTGAAGCTTTCTTT.

The chain is built from TRBV7-6 and TRBJ1-1; the match to TRBD1 covers 8 bases. Germline CDR1 SGHVS, CDR2 FNYEAQ. This CDR3 comprises 13 residues. V trimming: 6 bases; J trimming: 6 bases; junction bases outside the gene matches: 6. This CDR3 reads CASSSDRAAEAFF. CDR3 bases: TGTGCCAGCAGTTCGGACAGGGCAGCTGAAGCTTTCTTT.

V usage is TRBV6-6 and J usage is TRBJ2-2; no definite D call. From germline, CDR1 is MNHNY and CDR2 SVGAGI (reference sequence). V was shortened by 0 bases and J by 6 bases, with 14 bases between the two germline ends. The length of the CDR3 is 16 residues. CDR3 in DNA: TGTGCCAGCAGTTACTCGAAGGCAACCAGCGCCGGGGAGCTGTTTTTT. As protein: CASSYSKATSAGELFF.

This clone was seen just once. The gene calls are TRBV23-1 and TRBJ1-2; D call uncertain. TRBV23-1 is an ORF; its function is uncertain. The length of the CDR3 is 15 residues. Trimming cost V 4 bases and J 4 bases, with 16 bases left between them. CDR3: CASSRSTSLLYGYTF. CDR3 DNA sequence: TGCGCCAGCAGTCGCTCGACAAGCCTTCTCTATGGCTACACCTTC.

This clone came up many times. The chain recombines TRBV5-1 with TRBJ1-1; no reliable D call. CDR1 SGHRS and CDR2 YFSETQ come from the germline V gene. V lost 4 bases to trimming and J lost 0 bases, with 16 bases between them. The CDR3 is 16 amino acids. CDR3 DNA sequence: TGCGCCAGCAGCCGAGGGCAGAACCTCATGAACACTGAAGCTTTCTTT. It specifies CASSRGQNLMNTEAFF. Full variable domain (rest looked up from reference TRBV5-1 and TRBJ1-1): KAGVTQTPRYLIKTRGQQVTLSCSPISGHRSVSWYQQTPGQGLQFLFEYFSETQRNKGNFPGRFSGRQFSNSRSEMNVSTLELGDSALYLCASSRGQNLMNTEAFFGQGTRLTVV.

This sequence joins TRBV19 and TRBJ1-1; D is perhaps TRBD1 (6 bases). The V end lost 6 bases, the J end lost 3 bases, and 17 bases lay between the germline ends. Germline V gives CDR1 LNHDA, CDR2 SQIVND (reference sequence). The CDR3 extends over 15 amino acids. Here the CDR3 reads CASSPGVGGDTEAFF. Written as DNA, the CDR3 is TGTGCCAGTAGCCCAGGGGTTGGCGGAGACACTGAAGCTTTCTTT.

This chain connects TRBV5-1 to TRBJ1-2; 7 bases are a match to TRBD1. The length of the CDR3 is 14 residues. V dropped 3 bases and J dropped 6; count of bases not matched to a gene: 8. From germline, CDR1 is SGHRS and CDR2 YFSETQ. The chain's CDR3 is CASSYRTGADGYTF. The CDR3 DNA reads TGCGCCAGCAGCTATAGGACAGGAGCGGATGGCTACACCTTC.

This rearrangement joins TRBV5-1 to TRBJ2-1; 9 nucleotides agree with TRBD1. The CDR3 is 17 amino acids. The V gene's germline CDR1 is SGHRS and CDR2 YFSETQ. Trimming removed 3 bases from V and 0 bases from J; junction bases left unmatched: 7. The CDR3 spells CASSWDRDKGSYNEQFF. In nucleotides, the CDR3 is TGCGCCAGCAGCTGGGACAGGGATAAGGGCTCCTACAATGAGCAGTTCTTC.

The chain joins TRBV18 to TRBJ2-7, with TRBD1 matching 7 bases. The CDR3 length is 16 residues. The junction had 9 bases not matched to a gene; V was cut back by 3 bases and J by 1 base. The V gene's germline CDR1 is KGHSH and CDR2 LQKENI. CDR3 residues: CASSPVDRAGSYEQYF. The DNA of the CDR3 is TGTGCCAGCTCACCCGTAGACAGGGCTGGGTCCTACGAGCAGTACTTC.

V usage is TRBV6-1 and J usage is TRBJ1-2; 8 nucleotides line up with TRBD1. J was trimmed by 3 bases and V by 6 bases; bases with no gene match: 6. The CDR3 loop spans 14 amino acids. Germline CDR1 is MNHNS and CDR2 is SASEGT. The CDR3 nucleotides read TGTGCCAGCAGCACAGGGGGGGCCTACTATGGCTACACCTTC. Protein product: CASSTGGAYYGYTF.

The chain uses TRBV4-1 and TRBJ2-5; 8 positions match TRBD2. Judging by the DNA end, TRBJ2-7 fits better; the J call may be wrong. Germline values: CDR1 MGHRA, CDR2 YSYEKL. The CDR3 contains 15 residues. The CDR3 nucleotides are TGCGCCAGCAGCCAAGGCGGGACTAGATCCTACGAGCAGTACTTC. It encodes CASSQGGTRSYEQYF.

The chain links TRBV27 to TRBJ1-2; TRBD1 agrees at 9 bases. The trim removed 4 bases at V and 5 bases at J, leaving 14 bases unmatched. Germline CDR1 reads MNHEY; CDR2 reads SMNVEV (reference sequence). The CDR3 has 17 amino acids. The CDR3 loop is CASSSPLKGQGPYGYTF. For the CDR3, the DNA is TGTGCCAGCAGTTCCCCCCTTAAGGGACAGGGACCTTATGGCTACACCTTC.

This clone came up a few times. The rearrangement uses TRBV5-8 and TRBJ2-7; TRBD1 matches 7 bases. The CDR3 covers 15 residues. V trimming: 3 bases; J trimming: 0 bases; junction bases outside the gene matches: 6. Germline V gene sequence: CDR1 SGHTS, CDR2 YDEGEE. CDR3 region: CASSSGTADSYEQYF. The CDR3 nucleotides read TGTGCCAGCAGCTCTGGGACAGCCGACTCCTACGAGCAGTACTTC. The full variable domain, completed using reference TRBV5-8 and TRBJ2-7, is EAGVTQSPTHLIKTRGQQATLRCSPISGHTSVYWYQQALGLGLQFLLWYDEGEERNRGNFPPRFSGRQFPNYSSELNVNALELEDSALYLCASSSGTADSYEQYFGPGTRLTVT.

The rearrangement links TRBV6-1 to TRBJ2-3; D uncertain. The CDR3 spans 15 residues. V shed 5 bases and J shed 4 bases, with 16 bases lying between them. Germline lookup yields CDR1 MNHNS and CDR2 SASEGT. CDR3 sequence: CASSFTADIADTQYF. The DNA of the CDR3 is TGTGCCAGCAGTTTTACAGCAGATATAGCAGATACGCAGTATTTT.

The genes are TRBV14 and TRBJ2-7; TRBD2 matches at 9 bases. V shed 1 base, J shed 6 bases, and the junction held 19 bases outside the gene matches. The CDR3 loop spans 19 amino acids. Germline assignment: CDR1 SGHDN and CDR2 FVKESK. CDR3 loop: CASSQGKELAGAFAAEQYF. In nucleotides, the CDR3 is TGTGCCAGCAGCCAAGGGAAGGAACTAGCGGGCGCCTTTGCGGCCGAGCAGTACTTC.

The chain couples TRBV7-2 to TRBJ2-2; TRBD2 matches at 7 bases. The CDR3 runs to 16 residues. V shed 1 base, J shed 3 bases, and the junction held 5 bases outside the gene matches. Germline V gene data show CDR1 as SGHTA and CDR2 as FQGNSA. DNA of the CDR3: TGTGCCAGCAGCTTAGGTAGCGGGTCCTACACCGGGGAGCTGTTTTTT. It specifies CASSLGSGSYTGELFF.